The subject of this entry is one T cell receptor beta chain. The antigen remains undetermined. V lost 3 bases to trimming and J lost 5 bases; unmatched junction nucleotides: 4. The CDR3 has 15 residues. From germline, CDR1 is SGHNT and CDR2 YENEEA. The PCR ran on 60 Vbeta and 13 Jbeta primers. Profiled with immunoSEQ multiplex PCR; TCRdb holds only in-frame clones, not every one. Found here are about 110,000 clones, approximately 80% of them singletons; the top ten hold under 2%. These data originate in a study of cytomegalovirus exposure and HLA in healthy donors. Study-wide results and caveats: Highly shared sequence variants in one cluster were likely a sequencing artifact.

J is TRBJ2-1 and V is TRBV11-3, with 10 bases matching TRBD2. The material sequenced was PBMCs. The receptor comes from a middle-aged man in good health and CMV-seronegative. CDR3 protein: CASSLGLARDNEQFF. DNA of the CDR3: TGTGCCAGCAGCTTGGGACTAGCGCGCGACAATGAGCAGTTCTTC.